Below, 17 T cell receptor beta chains from the same sample are listed, as sequenced in a study of T-cell reconstitution after alpha-beta-depleted transplantation in children. Molecular barcoding with unique molecular identifiers was used for the TCRbeta library. MiXCR, applied by TCRdb to the PCR reads, yields one record per CDR3 protein. The sample consists of 250,000 to 350,000 distinct CDR3 sequences, about a tenth of them appearing once. The sample in question was PBMCs from the stem cell graft donor, obtained from the stem cell graft. These receptors were collected from a human donor who donated a stem cell graft to a child with SCID.

This chain connects TRBV7-8 to TRBJ1-4, with D unclear. The length of the CDR3 is 14 residues. Germline lookup yields CDR1 SGHVS and CDR2 FQNEAQ. The V and J ends lost 1 base and 3 bases respectively, with 6 bases between them. The CDR3 loop reads CASSLVGANEKLFF. DNA of the CDR3: TGTGCCAGCAGCTTAGTCGGCGCTAATGAAAAACTGTTTTTT.

J is TRBJ2-7 and V is TRBV6-2 or TRBV6-3; D call uncertain. The V gene's germline CDR1 is MNHEY and CDR2 SVGEGT. The CDR3 extends over 12 amino acids. Trimming took off 6 bases at V and 4 bases at J, with 10 bases between the two ends. The CDR3 DNA sequence: TGTGCCAGCAGCAGAGTCCGGTACGAGCAGTACTTC. This gives the protein CASSRVRYEQYF.

This clonotype was counted many times. In DNA form, the CDR3 reads TGTGCCAGCAGTCACAGACAGGGCGTGCAGGCCCAGTACTTC. This sequence encodes CASSHRQGVQAQYF. This chain joins TRBV12-3 or TRBV12-4 and TRBJ2-5; 7 bases fit TRBD1. The V gene end was trimmed by 5 bases and the J gene end by 9 bases; junction bases not matched to a gene: 12. This CDR3 is built from 14 residues.

This clonotype was seen a handful of times. The rearrangement joins TRBV5-1 to TRBJ2-3; 8 nucleotides agree with TRBD2. Trimming at V came to 4 bases and at J to 0 bases, leaving 7 bases not matched to a gene. Germline CDR1 is SGHRS and CDR2 is YFSETQ. The CDR3 is 16 amino acids. The CDR3 DNA follows: TGCGCCAGCAGCCGGGGGGGGGCTTTGAGCACAGATACGCAGTATTTT. This encodes CASSRGGALSTDTQYF. The entire variable domain, with the rest obtained from reference TRBV5-1 and TRBJ2-3, is as follows: KAGVTQTPRYLIKTRGQQVTLSCSPISGHRSVSWYQQTPGQGLQFLFEYFSETQRNKGNFPGRFSGRQFSNSRSEMNVSTLELGDSALYLCASSRGGALSTDTQYFGPGTRLTVL.

The V call is TRBV4-1, the J call TRBJ2-2; a possible D gene is TRBD1 (6 bases). The CDR3 is 17 residues long. V lost 0 bases and J 0 bases, leaving 11 bases between the germline ends. CDR1 and CDR2 from the germline V gene are MGHRA and YSYEKL. DNA for the CDR3: TGCGCCAGCAGCCAAGATAGAGAGGGGGCGAACACCGGGGAGCTGTTTTTT. Translating it yields CASSQDREGANTGELFF.

This clonotype was found a few times. The CDR3 DNA follows: TGTGCCAGCAGCTTGGTTGCGGGGATTCAGCCCCAGCATTTT. It is translated as CASSLVAGIQPQHF. The chain links TRBV5-5 to TRBJ1-5; D is undetermined. Trimming took 0 bases from V and 6 from J, leaving 10 bases between them. CDR1 and CDR2 from the germline V gene are SGHKS and YYEKEE (reference sequence). The CDR3 runs 14 residues.

This clonotype was recorded a few times. The rearrangement joins TRBV12-3 or TRBV12-4 to TRBJ2-2, with D possibly being TRBD1 or TRBD2 (7 bases each). The CDR3 has 15 residues. V gave up 3 bases and J gave up 7 bases, with 15 bases separating them. CDR3 protein: CASSFGQGGVGELFF. The CDR3 DNA reads TGTGCCAGCAGTTTCGGTCAGGGGGGGGTCGGGGAGCTGTTTTTT.

This clonotype was detected only a few times. The chain carries TRBV5-4 and TRBJ2-7, with D perhaps matching TRBD1 (7 bases). The CDR3 totals 16 residues. The V gene lost 6 bases and the J gene lost 2 bases, with 21 bases spanning the gap. The germline V gene has CDR1 SGHNT and CDR2 YYREEE (reference sequence). CDR3 in DNA: TGTGCCAGCACCCCGGGGGCACAGGGGTCCACCTACGAGCAGTACTTC. It specifies CASTPGAQGSTYEQYF.

Here the CDR3 DNA reads TGTGCCAGTCTCGGGACAGACTTGGCCGGGGAGCTGTTTTTT. The encoded protein is CASLGTDLAGELFF. V gene TRBV27 combines with J gene TRBJ2-2, with TRBD1 identical over 7 bases. Germline V lookup: CDR1 MNHEY, CDR2 SMNVEV (reference sequence). Trimming cost V 9 bases and J 6 bases; bases outside gene matches: 10. This CDR3 is built from 14 residues.

The rearrangement uses TRBV29-1 and TRBJ2-3, with D perhaps matching TRBD1 (6 bases). This CDR3 comprises 14 residues. V shed 7 bases and J shed 0 bases, with 14 bases lying between them. Per the germline V gene, CDR1 is SQVTM and CDR2 is ANQGSEA. CDR3 loop: CSGSEQGSTDTQYF. The CDR3 DNA follows: TGCAGCGGCTCCGAACAGGGTAGCACAGATACGCAGTATTTT.

This clonotype was seen repeatedly, ten times or more. V gene TRBV20-1 combines with J gene TRBJ2-5, with 14 bases fitting TRBD2. V lost 3 bases, J lost 1 base, and 10 bases stayed unmatched. The germline V gene encodes CDR1 DFQATT and CDR2 SNEGSKA (reference sequence). The CDR3 has 18 residues. This CDR3 is CSARGRTSGGTLQETQYF. CDR3 sequence (DNA): TGCAGTGCTAGGGGAAGGACTAGCGGGGGGACCCTCCAAGAGACCCAGTACTTC.

This clonotype was seen a handful of times. This sequence joins TRBV4-1 and TRBJ2-7; D perhaps matches TRBD1 (7 bases). V lost 1 base to trimming and J lost 3 bases, with 13 bases between them. Germline V lookup: CDR1 MGHRA, CDR2 YSYEKL. The CDR3 sequence is 15 residues long. CDR3 in amino acids: CASSQVEGANYEQYF. The DNA for the CDR3 is TGCGCCAGCAGCCAAGTGGAGGGGGCTAACTACGAGCAGTACTTC.

The gene calls are TRBV5-1 and TRBJ2-5; 11 nucleotides line up with TRBD2. In germline, CDR1 is SGHRS, CDR2 YFSETQ. J was trimmed by 4 bases and V by 4 bases; bases with no gene match: 12. The CDR3 contains 17 residues. This chain's CDR3 is CASSHPERLAGLETQYF. CDR3 sequence (DNA): TGCGCCAGCAGCCACCCCGAGCGACTAGCGGGGTTAGAGACCCAGTACTTC.

V usage is TRBV3-1 and J usage is TRBJ1-2, with TRBD1 identical over 7 bases. CDR1 is LGHDT, CDR2 YNNKEL, per germline (reference sequence). J lost 4 bases, V lost 4 bases, and 6 bases had no gene match. CDR3 length: 14 residues. This CDR3 is CASSRSTGFYGYTF. CDR3 coding DNA: TGTGCCAGCAGCCGGTCGACAGGGTTCTATGGCTACACCTTC.

This clonotype was counted between two and nine times. The chain joins TRBV12-3 or TRBV12-4 to TRBJ1-5, with D maybe TRBD1 (5 bases). The CDR3 has 20 amino acids. V lost 3 bases and J lost 2, with 26 bases in between. CDR3 bases: TGTGCCAGCAGTTTTTCCCTGCGGGGGGGATTGACGAAAGGCAATCAGCCCCAGCATTTT. Amino acid sequence: CASSFSLRGGLTKGNQPQHF.

This sequence joins TRBV4-2 and TRBJ1-1; the D gene is possibly TRBD1 (5 bases). The CDR3 is 11 amino acids. With 3 bases removed from V and 11 bases from J, the gap between germline ends came to 10 bases. Looked up from germline, CDR1 is LGHNA and CDR2 is YNFKEQ. The CDR3 bases are TGTGCCAGCAGCCAGACGGGGCGGGCTTTCTTT. This codes for CASSQTGRAFF.

Only a few counts were recorded for this clonotype. The genes are TRBV12-3 or TRBV12-4 and TRBJ2-7; a possible D gene is TRBD2 (6 bases). V was cut by 4 bases and J by 6 bases, with 10 bases left in between. The CDR3 contains 12 residues. For the CDR3, the DNA is TGTGCCAGCAGTTATACAGCGGGCGAGCAGTACTTC. This sequence encodes CASSYTAGEQYF.